The following is a TCR beta chain sequence with its context. Per the germline V gene, CDR1 is MGHRA and CDR2 is YSYEKL. This CDR3 spans 14 amino acids. V lost 1 base and J lost 7; bases outside the gene matches: 4. The sample originates from a study of blood T cell repertoires in COVID-19. Study-wide background: Sites in the United States, Italy and Spain provided acute and convalescent COVID-19 samples. Sources were T cells, B-cell-depleted T cells, or PBMCs; the material itself was cDNA or gDNA.

All enrollees were about 18 to 100 years old and from about two dozen US areas. In the original workflow: Reference gene primer amplification yielded estimated nucleated cell counts. Here immunoSEQ multiplex PCR was the method, and the copy in TCRdb shows in-frame clones only, minus some. The V and J calls and the clone size are those of that table, but D and trimming were determined from the DNA. The sample has 330,000 or so clones, more than 90% seen once; the top ten hold about a fifth. Sequenced: PBMCs or T cells enriched from blood (not recorded which). The J gene is TRBJ1-5, the V gene TRBV4-1; 7 bases map to TRBD1. This TCR came from a woman between 25 and 40 years old who had recovered from COVID-19. The CDR3 reads CASSQVGTEQPQHF. Here the CDR3 DNA reads TGCGCCAGCAGCCAAGTAGGGACAGAGCAGCCCCAGCATTTT.